This TCR beta chain was captured in a study of T cell repertoires in cytomegalovirus infection. About the study: Alongside well-studied HLA-B-restricted CMV epitopes, recently identified HLA-C-restricted CMV epitopes were also used. Matching HLA type and CMV infection were both indicated by public TCR beta signatures.

MiXCR, applied by TCRdb to the reads, yields one record per CDR3 protein. The table shows hundreds of thousands of distinct CDR3 sequences, with 31% occurring only once. Remarks on this clonotype: Its antigen is unknown.

Study-wide results and caveats: Summed frequency of public TCR beta families distinguished CMV carriers with the relevant HLA. The response measured ex vivo was dominated by TCR beta clonotypes (HLA-C-restricted and CMV-specific).

The ends were cut back, 6 bases at V and 7 bases at J, with 13 bases in the middle. The CDR3 covers 13 residues. Germline values: CDR1 MNHEY, CDR2 SMNVEV (reference sequence). The rearrangement links TRBV27 to TRBJ1-5, with no clear D. The sequencing used cultured CD8+ T cells from PBMCs, collected from culture after CMV antigen stimulation. The TCR sequence derives from a human donor in good health (CMV status not recorded). Some clones in this sample may be carry-over from other donors' samples. The CDR3 sequence: CASSPRDGQPQHF. The CDR3, as DNA: TGTGCCAGCAGCCCGAGAGATGGCCAGCCCCAGCATTTT.